There are a few counts of the clone carrying this TCR beta chain. MiXCR, run by TCRdb on the 5' RACE reads, gives a single entry per CDR3 protein. This table has under 300,000 distinct CDR3 sequences, approximately 7.6% appearing once. The record originates from a study of T-cell memory formation after mild COVID-19. The ends were cut back, 4 bases at V and 4 bases at J, with 16 bases in the middle. The CDR3 runs to 14 residues. CDR1 GTSNPN and CDR2 SVGIG come from the germline V gene (reference sequence). The receptor comes from a man younger than 35 who had mild COVID-19 (a few samples of this study predate the infection). Cell type and time point are not known. The V call is TRBV30, the J call TRBJ1-2; no clear D. Sequencing was done on a sample of PBMCs or a T cell subset sorted from them (not recorded which). CDR3 in amino acids: CAWTRVTRGYGYTF. Written as DNA, the CDR3 is TGTGCCTGGACTCGGGTAACAAGAGGCTATGGCTACACCTTC.